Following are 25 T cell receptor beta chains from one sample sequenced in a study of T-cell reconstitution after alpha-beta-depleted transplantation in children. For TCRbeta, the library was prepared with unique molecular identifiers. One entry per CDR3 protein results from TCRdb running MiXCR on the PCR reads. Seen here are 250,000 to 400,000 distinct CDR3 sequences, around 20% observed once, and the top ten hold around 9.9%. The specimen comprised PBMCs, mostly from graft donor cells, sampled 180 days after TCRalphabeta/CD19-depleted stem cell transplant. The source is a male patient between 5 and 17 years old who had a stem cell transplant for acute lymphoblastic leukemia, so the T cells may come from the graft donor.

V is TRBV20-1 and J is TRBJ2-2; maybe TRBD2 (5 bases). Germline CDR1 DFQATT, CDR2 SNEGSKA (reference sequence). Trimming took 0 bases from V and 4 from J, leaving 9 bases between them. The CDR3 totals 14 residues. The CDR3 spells CSAREGRATGELFF. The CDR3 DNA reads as TGCAGTGCTAGAGAAGGGCGGGCCACCGGGGAGCTGTTTTTT.

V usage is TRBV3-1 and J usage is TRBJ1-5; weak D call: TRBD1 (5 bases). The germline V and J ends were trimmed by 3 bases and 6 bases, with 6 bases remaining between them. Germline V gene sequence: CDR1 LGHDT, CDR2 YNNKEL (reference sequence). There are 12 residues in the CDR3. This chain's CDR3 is CASSQGTQPQHF. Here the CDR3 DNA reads TGTGCCAGCAGCCAGGGGACTCAGCCCCAGCATTTT.

This CDR3 is CAISTDHLRWDGYTF. CDR3 coding DNA: TGTGCCATCAGTACGGATCATCTGCGGTGGGATGGCTACACCTTC. The chain couples TRBV10-3 to TRBJ1-2; D is ambiguous. Trimming stripped 5 bases from V and 6 bases from J, with 19 bases between. The CDR3 covers 15 residues. Germline CDR1 is ENHRY and CDR2 is SYGVKD.

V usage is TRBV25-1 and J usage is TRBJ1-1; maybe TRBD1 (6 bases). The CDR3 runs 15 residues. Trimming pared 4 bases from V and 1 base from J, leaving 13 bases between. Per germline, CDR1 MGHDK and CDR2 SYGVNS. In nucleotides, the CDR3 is TGTGCCAGCAGTGCCTCAGGGGTCCCGAACACTGAAGCTTTCTTT. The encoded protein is CASSASGVPNTEAFF.

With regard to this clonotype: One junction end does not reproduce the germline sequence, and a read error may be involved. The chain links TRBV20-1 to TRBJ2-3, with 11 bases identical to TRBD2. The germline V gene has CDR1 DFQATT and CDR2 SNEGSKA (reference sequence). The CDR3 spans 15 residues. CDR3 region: CSDRVGLAVTDTQYF. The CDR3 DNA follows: TGCAGTGATAGAGTGGGACTAGCGGTCACAGATACGCAGTATTTT.

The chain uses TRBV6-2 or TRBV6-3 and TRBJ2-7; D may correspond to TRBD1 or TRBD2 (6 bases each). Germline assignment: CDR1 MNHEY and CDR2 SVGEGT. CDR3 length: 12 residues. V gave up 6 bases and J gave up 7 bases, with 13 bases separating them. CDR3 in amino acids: CASSPTGREQYF. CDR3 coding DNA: TGTGCCAGCAGCCCCACAGGGAGGGAGCAGTACTTC.

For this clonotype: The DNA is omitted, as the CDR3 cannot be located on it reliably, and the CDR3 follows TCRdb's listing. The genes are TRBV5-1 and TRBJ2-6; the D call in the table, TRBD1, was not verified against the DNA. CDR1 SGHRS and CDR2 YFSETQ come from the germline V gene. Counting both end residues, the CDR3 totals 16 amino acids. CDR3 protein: CASSLRAGTGANVLTF.

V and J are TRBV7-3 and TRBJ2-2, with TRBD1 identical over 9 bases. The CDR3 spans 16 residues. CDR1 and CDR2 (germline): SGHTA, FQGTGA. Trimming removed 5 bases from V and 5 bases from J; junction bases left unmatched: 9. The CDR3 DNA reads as TGTGCCAGCAGCCGAACAGGGGGCGGATCTACCGGGGAGCTGTTTTTT. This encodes CASSRTGGGSTGELFF.

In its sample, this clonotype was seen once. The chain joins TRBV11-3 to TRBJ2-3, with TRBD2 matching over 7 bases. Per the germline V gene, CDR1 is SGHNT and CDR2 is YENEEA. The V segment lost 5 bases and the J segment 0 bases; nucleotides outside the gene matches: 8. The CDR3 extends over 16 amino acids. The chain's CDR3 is CASSRGGRSSTDTQYF. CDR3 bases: TGTGCCAGCAGCCGCGGGGGTCGTTCTAGCACAGATACGCAGTATTTT.

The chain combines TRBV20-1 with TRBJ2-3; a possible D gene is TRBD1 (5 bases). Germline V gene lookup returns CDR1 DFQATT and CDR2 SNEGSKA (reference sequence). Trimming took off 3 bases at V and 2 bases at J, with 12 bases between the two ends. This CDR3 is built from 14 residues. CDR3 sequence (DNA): TGCAGTGCTAGCAAGGGGATGGTCACAGATACGCAGTATTTT. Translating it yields CSASKGMVTDTQYF.

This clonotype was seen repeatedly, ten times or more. The CDR3: CAIGGGQGYEQYF. The CDR3 region has the DNA TGTGCCATCGGGGGCGGACAGGGCTACGAGCAGTACTTC. The V and J genes are TRBV10-3 and TRBJ2-7, with TRBD1 matching over 8 bases. Trimming removed 8 bases from V and 3 bases from J; junction bases left unmatched: 6. CDR3 length: 13 residues. Germline CDR1 reads ENHRY; CDR2 reads SYGVKD.

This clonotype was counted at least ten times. The CDR3, as DNA: TGTGCCATCAAAAATCCGAGAGATAGCTCCTACAATGAGCAGTTCTTC. It yields the protein CAIKNPRDSSYNEQFF. The rearrangement uses TRBV10-3 and TRBJ2-1; D unclear. The V gene's germline CDR1 is ENHRY and CDR2 SYGVKD. The length of the CDR3 is 16 residues. V shed 7 bases and J shed 0 bases, with 16 bases lying between them.

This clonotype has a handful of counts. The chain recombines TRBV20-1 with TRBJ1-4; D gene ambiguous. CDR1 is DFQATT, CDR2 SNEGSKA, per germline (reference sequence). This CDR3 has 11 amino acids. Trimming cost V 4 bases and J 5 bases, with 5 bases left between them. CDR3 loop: CSATDNEKLFF. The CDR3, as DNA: TGCAGTGCTACCGACAATGAAAAACTGTTTTTT.

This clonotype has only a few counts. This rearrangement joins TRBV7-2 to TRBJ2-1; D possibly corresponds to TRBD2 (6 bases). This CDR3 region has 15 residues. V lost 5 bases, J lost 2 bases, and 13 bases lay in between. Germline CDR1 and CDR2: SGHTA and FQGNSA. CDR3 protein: CASSDGGSPYNEQFF. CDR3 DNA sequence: TGTGCCAGCAGCGACGGGGGATCACCCTACAATGAGCAGTTCTTC.

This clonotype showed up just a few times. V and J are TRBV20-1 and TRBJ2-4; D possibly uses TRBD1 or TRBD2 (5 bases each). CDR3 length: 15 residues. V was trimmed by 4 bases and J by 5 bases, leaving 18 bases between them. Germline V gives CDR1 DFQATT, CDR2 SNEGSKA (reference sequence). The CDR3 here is CSATYRSWGENIQYF. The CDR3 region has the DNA TGCAGTGCTACATACAGGAGCTGGGGAGAAAACATTCAGTACTTC.

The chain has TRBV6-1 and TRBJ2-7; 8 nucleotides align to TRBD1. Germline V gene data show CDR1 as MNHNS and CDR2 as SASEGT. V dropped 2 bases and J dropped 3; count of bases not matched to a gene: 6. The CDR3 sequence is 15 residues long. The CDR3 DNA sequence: TGTGCCAGCAGTGAACGGACAGGGCGAAGCTACGAGCAGTACTTC. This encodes CASSERTGRSYEQYF.

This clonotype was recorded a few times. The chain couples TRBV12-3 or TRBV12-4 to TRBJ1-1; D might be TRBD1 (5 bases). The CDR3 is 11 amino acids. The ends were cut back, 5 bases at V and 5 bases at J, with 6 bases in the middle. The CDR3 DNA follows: TGTGCCAGCAGTCCAGGGACTGAAGCTTTCTTT. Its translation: CASSPGTEAFF.

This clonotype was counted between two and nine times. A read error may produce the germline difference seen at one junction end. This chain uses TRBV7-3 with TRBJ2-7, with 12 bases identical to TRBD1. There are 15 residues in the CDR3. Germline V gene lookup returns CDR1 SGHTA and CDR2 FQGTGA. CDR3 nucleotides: TGTGCCAGCAGTCCCGGGACAGGGGGCGCCTACGAGCGGTACTTC. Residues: CASSPGTGGAYERYF. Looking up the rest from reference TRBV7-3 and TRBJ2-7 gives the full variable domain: GAGVSQTPSNKVTEKGKYVELRCDPISGHTALYWYRQSLGQGPEFLIYFQGTGAADDSGLPNDRFFAVRPEGSVSTLKIQRTERGDSAVYLCASSPGTGGAYERYFGPGTRLTVT.

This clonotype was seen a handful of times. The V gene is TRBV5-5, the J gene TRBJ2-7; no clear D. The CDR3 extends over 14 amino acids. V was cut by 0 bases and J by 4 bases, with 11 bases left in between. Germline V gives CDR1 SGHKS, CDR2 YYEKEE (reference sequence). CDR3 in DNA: TGTGCCAGCAGCTTGGCCCCCCCCAATTACGAGCAGTACTTC. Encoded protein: CASSLAPPNYEQYF.

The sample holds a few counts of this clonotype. The CDR3, as DNA: TGTGCCAGCAGCCCACGTCGCGGTGAGCAGTTCTTC. Translation: CASSPRRGEQFF. The rearrangement uses TRBV7-6 and TRBJ2-1; no clear D gene. This CDR3 is built from 12 residues. Germline V gives CDR1 SGHVS, CDR2 FNYEAQ. V lost 5 bases, J lost 9 bases, and 11 bases lay in between.

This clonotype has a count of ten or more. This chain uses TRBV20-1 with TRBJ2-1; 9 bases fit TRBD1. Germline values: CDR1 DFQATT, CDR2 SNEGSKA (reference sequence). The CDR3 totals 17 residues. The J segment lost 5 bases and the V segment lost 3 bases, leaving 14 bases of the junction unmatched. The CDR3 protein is CSAREQGARVINNEQFF. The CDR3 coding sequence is TGCAGTGCTAGGGAACAGGGGGCCAGGGTCATCAACAATGAGCAGTTCTTC.

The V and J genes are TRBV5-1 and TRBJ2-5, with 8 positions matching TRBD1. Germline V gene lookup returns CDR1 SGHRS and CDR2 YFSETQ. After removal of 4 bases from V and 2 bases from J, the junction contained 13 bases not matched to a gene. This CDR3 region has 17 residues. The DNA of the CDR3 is TGCGCCAGCAGCCCGATCCTACAGGGGGGCCGTCAAGAGACCCAGTACTTC. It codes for CASSPILQGGRQETQYF.

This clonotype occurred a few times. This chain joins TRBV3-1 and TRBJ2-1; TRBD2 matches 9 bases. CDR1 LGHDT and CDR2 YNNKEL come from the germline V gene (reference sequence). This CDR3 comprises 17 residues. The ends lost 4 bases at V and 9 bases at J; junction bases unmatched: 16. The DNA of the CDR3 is TGTGCCAGCAGCCTCCGAAACCCCGGGACTAGCTCCGGTGAGCAGTTCTTC. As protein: CASSLRNPGTSSGEQFF.

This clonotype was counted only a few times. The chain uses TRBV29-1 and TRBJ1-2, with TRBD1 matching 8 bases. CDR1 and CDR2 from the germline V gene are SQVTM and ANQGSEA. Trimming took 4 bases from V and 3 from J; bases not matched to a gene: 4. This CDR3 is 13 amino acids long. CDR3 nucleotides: TGCAGCGTTGGCCAGGGGGCTCACTATGGCTACACCTTC. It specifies CSVGQGAHYGYTF.

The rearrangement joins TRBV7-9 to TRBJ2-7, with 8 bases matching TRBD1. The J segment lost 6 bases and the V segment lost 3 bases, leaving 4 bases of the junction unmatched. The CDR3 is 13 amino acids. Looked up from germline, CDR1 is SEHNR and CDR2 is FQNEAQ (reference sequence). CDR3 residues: CASSFRQGFEQYF. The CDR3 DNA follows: TGTGCCAGCAGCTTTAGACAGGGGTTCGAGCAGTACTTC.